The 4 T cell receptor beta chains presented below share a single source sample, sequenced in a study of T cell repertoires in cytomegalovirus infection. MiXCR was run by TCRdb on the reads, yielding one entry per CDR3 protein. The sample lists 510,000 or so distinct CDR3 sequences; less than 30% were seen once. Input material: PBMCs. The receptors derive from a human donor in good health (CMV status not recorded). Some clones in this sample may be carry-over from other donors' samples.

The chain recombines TRBV20-1 with TRBJ2-3, with a possible D match to TRBD1 (5 bases). The ends were cut back, 4 bases at V and 4 bases at J, with 18 bases in the middle. In germline, CDR1 is DFQATT, CDR2 SNEGSKA (reference sequence). This CDR3 has 15 amino acids. This CDR3 is CSAIFIAWGADTQYF. The CDR3 DNA is TGCAGTGCTATTTTTATAGCTTGGGGCGCAGATACGCAGTATTTT.

This clonotype has a handful of counts. J is TRBJ1-2 and V is TRBV30; D gene unclear. V was pared by 0 bases and J by 0 bases, with 11 bases between. The CDR3 spans 15 residues. Germline V gene data show CDR1 as GTSNPN and CDR2 as SVGIG (reference sequence). CDR3 sequence reads: CAWSVLLRANYGYTF. The CDR3 bases are TGTGCCTGGAGTGTACTTCTGAGAGCTAACTATGGCTACACCTTC.

This clonotype was counted ten times or more. This rearrangement joins TRBV7-9 to TRBJ1-5; 8 bases line up with TRBD1. V lost 4 bases and J lost 6; bases outside the gene matches: 5. This CDR3 has 14 residues. The germline V gene encodes CDR1 SEHNR and CDR2 FQNEAQ (reference sequence). The DNA of the CDR3 is TGTGCCAGCAGCTCGACAGGGGTTATTCAGCCCCAGCATTTT. Protein product: CASSSTGVIQPQHF. Based on the CDR3 plus reference TRBV7-9 and TRBJ1-5, the full variable domain is DTGVSQNPRHKITKRGQNVTFRCDPISEHNRLYWYRQTLGQGPEFLTYFQNEAQLEKSRLLSDRFSAERPKGSFSTLEIQRTEQGDSAMYLCASSSTGVIQPQHFGDGTRLSIL.

The gene calls are TRBV20-1 and TRBJ2-1, with a possible D match to TRBD2 (6 bases). CDR1 and CDR2 (germline): DFQATT, SNEGSKA (reference sequence). This CDR3 has 15 residues. Trimming stripped 1 base from V and 12 bases from J, with 22 bases between. The CDR3 reads CSARGDGGNAFGQFF. CDR3 DNA sequence: TGCAGTGCTAGAGGGGACGGCGGGAACGCGTTTGGGCAGTTCTTC.